This T cell receptor beta chain appears in the sequencing data of a study of vaccination and CD4 T cells after COVID-19. Across the whole study: Diagnosis preceded the drawing of post-COVID samples by a median approximately 96 days (range 35 to 161).

This clonotype was counted between two and nine times. Its matching antigen is unknown. Once obtained from cultured CD4+ T cells, the DNA was sequenced using the Oncomine TCR Beta short-read assay. TCRdb passed the PCR reads through MiXCR, listing each CDR3 protein once. The repertoire holds 15,000 or so distinct CDR3 sequences, with 40% to 50% as singletons. This sample's treatment: 10-day PBMC culture with coronavirus spike peptide pools or control peptides (ViraFEST assay). Sequencing was performed on CD4+ T cells from blood, cultured in vitro. This TCR derives from a human donor who had recovered from COVID-19.

CDR3 amino acids: CASSMRETQYF. CDR3 coding DNA: TGTGCCAGCAGCATGAGAGAGACCCAGTACTTC. The chain links TRBV21-1 to TRBJ2-5. TRBV21-1 is an annotated pseudogene. The CDR3 consists of 11 residues.